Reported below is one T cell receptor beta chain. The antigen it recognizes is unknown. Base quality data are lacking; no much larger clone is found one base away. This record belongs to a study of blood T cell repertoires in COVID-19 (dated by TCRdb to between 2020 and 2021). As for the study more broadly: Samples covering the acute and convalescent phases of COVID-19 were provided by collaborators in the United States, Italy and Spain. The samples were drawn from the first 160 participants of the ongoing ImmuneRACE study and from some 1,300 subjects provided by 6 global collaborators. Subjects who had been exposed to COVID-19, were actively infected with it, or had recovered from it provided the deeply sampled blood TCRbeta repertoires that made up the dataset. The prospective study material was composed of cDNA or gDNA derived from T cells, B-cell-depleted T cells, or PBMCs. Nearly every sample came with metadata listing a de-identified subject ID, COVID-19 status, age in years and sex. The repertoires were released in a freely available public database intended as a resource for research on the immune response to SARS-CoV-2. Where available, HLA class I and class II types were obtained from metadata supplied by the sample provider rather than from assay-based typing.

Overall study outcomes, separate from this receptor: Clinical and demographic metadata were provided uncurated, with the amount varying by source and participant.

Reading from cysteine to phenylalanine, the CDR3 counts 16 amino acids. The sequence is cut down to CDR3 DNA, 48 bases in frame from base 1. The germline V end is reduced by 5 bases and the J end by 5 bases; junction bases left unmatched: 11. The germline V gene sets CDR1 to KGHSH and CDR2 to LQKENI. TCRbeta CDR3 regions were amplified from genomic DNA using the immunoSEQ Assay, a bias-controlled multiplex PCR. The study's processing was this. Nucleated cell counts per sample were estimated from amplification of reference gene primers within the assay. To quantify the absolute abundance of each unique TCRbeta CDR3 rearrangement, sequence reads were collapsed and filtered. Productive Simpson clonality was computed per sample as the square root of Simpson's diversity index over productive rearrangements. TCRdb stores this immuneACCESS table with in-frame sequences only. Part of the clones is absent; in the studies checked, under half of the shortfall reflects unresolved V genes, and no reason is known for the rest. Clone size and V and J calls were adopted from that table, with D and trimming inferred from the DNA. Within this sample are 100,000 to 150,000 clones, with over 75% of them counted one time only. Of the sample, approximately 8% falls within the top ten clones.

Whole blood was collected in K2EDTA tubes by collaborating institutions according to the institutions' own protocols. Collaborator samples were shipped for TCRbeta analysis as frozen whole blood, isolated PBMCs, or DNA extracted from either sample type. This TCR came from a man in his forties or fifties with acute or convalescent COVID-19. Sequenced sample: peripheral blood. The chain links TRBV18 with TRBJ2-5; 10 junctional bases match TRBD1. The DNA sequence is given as TGTGCCAGCTCAGCCACGAGAGACAGGGGGCTGGAGACCCAGTACTTC. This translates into CASSATRDRGLETQYF.